This T cell receptor beta chain was obtained from a study of blood T cells in healthy people across ages. Many counts were recorded for this clonotype. Primed by a sample-barcoded 5' primer and a J-beta primer mix, a second PCR proceeded for about 7 to 11 cycles. TCRdb re-derived calls from the 5' RACE reads in MiXCR, one entry per CDR3 protein. Of almost 1 million distinct CDR3 sequences listed, 45% to 60% are singletons. The V gene lost 1 base and the J gene lost 4 bases, with 11 bases spanning the gap. From germline, CDR1 is SGHRS and CDR2 YFSETQ. CDR3 length: 14 residues. This chain joins TRBV5-1 and TRBJ1-1; D is unresolved. This TCR came from a woman aged 55-70 years in good health. The sequencing input was blood. The CDR3 nucleotides read TGCGCCAGCAGCTTGACCCCCGAAGCCACTGAAGCTTTCTTT. Translation: CASSLTPEATEAFF.